The 22 T cell receptor beta chains below all came from one sample that was sequenced in a study of somatic mutations in cytotoxic T cells in rheumatoid arthritis. Assay used: immunoSEQ multiplex PCR; TCRdb lists only in-frame clones, some missing. The sample records around 20,000 clones, over 75% being singletons. The sequenced material came from CD8+ T cells sorted from blood. The receptors stem from a man aged 18 to 30 with rheumatoid arthritis.

This clone is categorized as medium-sized. CDR3 DNA sequence: TGTGCTAGTGGTCAGGGTTCACCCCTCCACTTT. This encodes CASGQGSPLHF. This chain uses TRBV12-5 with TRBJ1-6, with a possible D match to TRBD1 (5 bases). The germline V and J ends were trimmed by 5 bases and 9 bases, with 5 bases remaining between them. CDR1 is LGHNT and CDR2 is FRNRAP in the germline V gene. The CDR3 consists of 11 residues. Looking up the rest from reference TRBV12-5 and TRBJ1-6 gives the full variable domain: DARVTQTPRHKVTEMGQEVTMRCQPILGHNTVFWYRQTMMQGLELLAYFRNRAPLDDSGMPKDRFSAEMPDATLATLKIQPSEPRDSAVYFCASGQGSPLHFGNGTRLTVT.

This chain uses TRBV4-1 with TRBJ2-3, with a possible D match to TRBD2 (5 bases). CDR1 and CDR2 from the germline V gene are MGHRA and YSYEKL. Trimming cost V 0 bases and J 2 bases, with 9 bases left between them. CDR3 length: 15 amino acids. The CDR3 nucleotides read TGCGCCAGCAGCCAAGAGGGAGACAACACAGATACGCAGTATTTT. This codes for CASSQEGDNTDTQYF.

The chain carries TRBV18 and TRBJ2-2; tentative D call: TRBD2 (6 bases). The germline V gene encodes CDR1 KGHSH and CDR2 LQKENI. The CDR3 is made up of 16 amino acids. V was pared by 8 bases and J by 0 bases, with 16 bases between. The CDR3 sequence: CASTTPGTSNTGELFF. CDR3 in DNA: TGTGCCAGCACTACACCCGGGACTTCGAACACCGGGGAGCTGTTTTTT. The whole variable domain, filled in from reference TRBV18 and TRBJ2-2, reads NAGVMQNPRHLVRRRGQEARLRCSPMKGHSHVYWYRQLPEEGLKFMVYLQKENIIDESGMPKERFSAEFPKEGPSILRIQQVVRGDSAAYFCASTTPGTSNTGELFFGEGSRLTVL.

The gene calls are TRBV18 and TRBJ1-1, with TRBD1 matching over 8 bases. V was clipped by 5 bases and J by 6 bases; unmatched bases: 14. The CDR3 has 16 residues. Germline loops: CDR1 KGHSH, CDR2 LQKENI. The CDR3 loop reads CASSAVMDRANAEAFF. The CDR3 DNA follows: TGTGCCAGCTCAGCGGTTATGGACAGGGCTAACGCTGAAGCTTTCTTT.

This rearrangement joins TRBV5-5 to TRBJ2-7, with D unclear. This CDR3 is 12 amino acids long. Trimming left V 3 bases short and J 4 bases short, with 8 bases between. In germline, CDR1 is SGHKS, CDR2 YYEKEE (reference sequence). The DNA for the CDR3 is TGTGCCAGCAGCTCTGGGTTGTACGAGCAGTACTTC. This sequence encodes CASSSGLYEQYF.

The chain recombines TRBV19 with TRBJ2-6; no clear D gene. Germline loops: CDR1 LNHDA, CDR2 SQIVND (reference sequence). This CDR3 comprises 13 residues. Trimming took 6 bases from V and 4 from J, leaving 7 bases between them. CDR3 sequence (DNA): TGTGCCAGTAGCACCAAGGGGGCCAACGTCCTGACTTTC. Its translation: CASSTKGANVLTF.

The J gene is TRBJ2-7, the V gene TRBV4-1; maybe TRBD1 (6 bases). This CDR3 comprises 13 residues. Germline CDR1 reads MGHRA; CDR2 reads YSYEKL. V shed 4 bases and J shed 5 bases, with 12 bases lying between them. CDR3 sequence reads: CASSPSRQDEQYF. CDR3 DNA sequence: TGCGCCAGCAGCCCCAGCCGACAGGACGAGCAGTACTTC.

This chain links TRBV7-8 with TRBJ2-1; D gene unclear. V lost 5 bases, J lost 4 bases, and 15 bases lay in between. The CDR3 is made up of 15 amino acids. CDR1 is SGHVS, CDR2 FQNEAQ, per germline. CDR3 residues: CASSGHGDRYNEQFF. CDR3 bases: TGTGCCAGCAGCGGCCACGGCGACCGGTACAATGAGCAGTTCTTC. Full variable domain (remainder filled in from reference TRBV7-8 and TRBJ2-1): GAGVSQSPRYKVAKRGQDVALRCDPISGHVSLFWYQQALGQGPEFLTYFQNEAQLDKSGLPSDRFFAERPEGSVSTLKIQRTQQEDSAVYLCASSGHGDRYNEQFFGPGTRLTVL.

This clone was observed a single time. CDR3 DNA: TGTGCCAGCAAAAACAGGGGGACAGATACGCAGTATTTT. It specifies CASKNRGTDTQYF. This sequence joins TRBV11-3 and TRBJ2-3, with 8 positions matching TRBD1. The CDR3 sequence is 13 residues long. CDR1 and CDR2 from the germline V gene are SGHNT and YENEEA. Germline trimming cut 7 bases from V and 3 bases from J; bases unmatched to any gene: 3.

This clone was counted only a few times. The chain combines TRBV7-9 with TRBJ2-5; a possible D gene is TRBD1 (5 bases). CDR1 and CDR2 (germline): SEHNR, FQNEAQ (reference sequence). Trimming took off 5 bases at V and 5 bases at J, with 15 bases between the two ends. The CDR3 has 14 amino acids. The CDR3 region has the DNA TGTGCCAGCAGCCCCTTAGGGGTAGGGGAGACCCAGTACTTC. Its translation is CASSPLGVGETQYF.

Note on this clone: No DNA is shown, since the ends of the CDR3 on it are uncertain; the CDR3 is the one TCRdb lists. The chain combines TRBV6-1 with TRBJ2-1; TRBD2, the table's D call, was not compared with the DNA. Germline lookup yields CDR1 MNHNS and CDR2 SASEGT. The CDR3 comprises 15 residues, both ends counted. This CDR3 is CASGFGEGSYNEQFF.

V is TRBV4-1 and J is TRBJ2-3; TRBD2 might be the D (5 bases). CDR3 length equals 16 residues. Germline CDR1 reads MGHRA; CDR2 reads YSYEKL. V lost 4 bases and J 1 base, leaving 15 bases between the germline ends. The DNA of the CDR3 is TGCGCCAGCAGCCTCCTGGTCGGGGTGCGCACAGATACGCAGTATTTT. Encoded protein: CASSLLVGVRTDTQYF.

This clone was counted only a few times. The J gene is TRBJ1-6, the V gene TRBV5-6; TRBD1 aligns across 8 bases. The CDR3 loop spans 14 amino acids. The germline CDR1 and CDR2 sequences are SGHDT and YYEEEE. After removal of 4 bases from V and 8 bases from J, the junction contained 5 bases not matched to a gene. CDR3 sequence reads: CASSLDRVDSPLHF. CDR3 coding DNA: TGTGCCAGCAGCCTGGACAGGGTTGATTCACCCCTCCACTTT.

The chain links TRBV30 to TRBJ1-6; no reliable D call. CDR3 length: 14 residues. The ends were cut back, 0 bases at V and 9 bases at J, with 12 bases in the middle. Germline CDR1 and CDR2: GTSNPN and SVGIG (reference sequence). As DNA, the CDR3 is TGTGCCTGGAGTGTACTTCTTGAGGGTTCACCCCTCCACTTT. The encoded protein is CAWSVLLEGSPLHF.

The chain links TRBV28 to TRBJ1-5, with D unclear. Germline V gives CDR1 MDHEN, CDR2 SYDVKM. The CDR3 loop spans 14 amino acids. V shed 3 bases and J shed 7 bases, with 13 bases lying between them. Written as DNA, the CDR3 is TGTGCCAGCAGTTTGGCAATAGTGTACCAGCCCCAGCATTTT. It codes for CASSLAIVYQPQHF.

This clone was seen more than once but under ten times. The V and J genes are TRBV7-9 and TRBJ1-2, with 8 positions matching TRBD1. The germline V gene encodes CDR1 SEHNR and CDR2 FQNEAQ (reference sequence). Unmatched junction bases numbered 11, after V lost 3 bases and J lost 8 bases. The CDR3 loop spans 15 amino acids. The CDR3 DNA reads TGTGCCAGCAGCTTCACCGGGACAGGAAGGGGAGGCTACACCTTC. It encodes CASSFTGTGRGGYTF.

The chain joins TRBV9 to TRBJ2-7; D unresolved. Germline V gene lookup returns CDR1 SGDLS and CDR2 YYNGEE. This CDR3 has 12 residues. V was shortened by 3 bases and J by 0 bases, with 4 bases between the two germline ends. CDR3 protein: CASSDDSYEQYF. The CDR3 DNA sequence: TGTGCCAGCAGCGACGACTCCTACGAGCAGTACTTC.

The rearrangement uses TRBV7-9 and TRBJ1-6; no definite D call. Between the trimmed V and J ends, which lost 0 bases and 8 bases, there was a span of 8 bases. This CDR3 contains 14 residues. Germline CDR1 is SEHNR and CDR2 is FQNEAQ (reference sequence). The CDR3 is CASSLADGDSPLHF. CDR3 DNA sequence: TGTGCCAGCAGCTTAGCGGATGGGGATTCACCCCTCCACTTT.

This rearrangement joins TRBV30 to TRBJ1-1; TRBD1 agrees at 7 bases. This CDR3 contains 14 residues. Looked up from germline, CDR1 is GTSNPN and CDR2 is SVGIG (reference sequence). V was pared by 1 base and J by 5 bases, with 7 bases of the junction left unmatched. CDR3 sequence reads: CAWSEIAGGTEAFF. In DNA form, the CDR3 reads TGTGCCTGGAGTGAAATTGCAGGGGGGACTGAAGCTTTCTTT. Complete variable domain (other parts from reference TRBV30 and TRBJ1-1): SQTIHQWPATLVQPVGSPLSLECTVEGTSNPNLYWYRQAAGRGLQLLFYSVGIGQISSEVPQNLSASRPQDRQFILSSKKLLLSDSGFYLCAWSEIAGGTEAFFGQGTRLTVV.

The chain has TRBV4-3 and TRBJ2-6; the D is unclear. Trimming took 0 bases from V and 0 from J, leaving 6 bases between them. The CDR3 runs to 16 residues. The germline V gene has CDR1 LGHNA and CDR2 YSLEER. The CDR3 bases are TGCGCCAGCAGCCAAGATTCGATCTCTGGGGCCAACGTCCTGACTTTC. It specifies CASSQDSISGANVLTF.

The chain is built from TRBV27 and TRBJ1-1; 8 bases map to TRBD1. The CDR3 extends over 15 amino acids. The V segment lost 2 bases and the J segment 5 bases; nucleotides outside the gene matches: 7. CDR1 MNHEY and CDR2 SMNVEV come from the germline V gene (reference sequence). The CDR3 reads CASSLTRTGLTEAFF. The CDR3 coding sequence is TGTGCCAGCAGTTTAACAAGGACAGGGCTGACTGAAGCTTTCTTT.

The V and J genes are TRBV6-5 and TRBJ2-3; D ambiguous. Germline V gene lookup returns CDR1 MNHEY and CDR2 SVGAGI. V lost 10 bases and J lost 2, with 7 bases in between. CDR3 size: 11 residues. CDR3 nucleotides: TGTGCCACCCACGACACAGATACGCAGTATTTT. It codes for CATHDTDTQYF.